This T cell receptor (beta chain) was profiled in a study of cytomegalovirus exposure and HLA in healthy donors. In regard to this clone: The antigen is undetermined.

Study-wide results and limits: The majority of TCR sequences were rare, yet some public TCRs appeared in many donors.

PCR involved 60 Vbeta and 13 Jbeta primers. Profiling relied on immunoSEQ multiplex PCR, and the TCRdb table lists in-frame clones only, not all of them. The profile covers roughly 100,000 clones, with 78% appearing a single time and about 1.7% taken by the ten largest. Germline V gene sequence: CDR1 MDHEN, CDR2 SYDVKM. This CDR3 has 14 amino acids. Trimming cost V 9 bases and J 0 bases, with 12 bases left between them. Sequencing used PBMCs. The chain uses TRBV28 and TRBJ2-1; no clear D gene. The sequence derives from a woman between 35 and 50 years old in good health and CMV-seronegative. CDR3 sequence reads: CASFLTGSYNEQFF. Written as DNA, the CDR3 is TGTGCCAGTTTCTTGACTGGCTCCTACAATGAGCAGTTCTTC.